This passage covers 29 T cell receptor beta chains from one sample sequenced in a study of CD8 T cells in Susac syndrome (dated by TCRdb to between 2018 and 2020). Library creation used the immunoSEQ multiplex PCR assay. RNA was extracted using the RNeasy kit, and about 0.5 to 1 ug of the RNA was reverse transcribed with random hexamers. The raw public reads went through TCRdb reprocessing: fastp at Q25, MiXCR clone calling, in-frame beta chains kept. Here each entry gathers all rows of one CDR3 protein and keeps the most common genes and DNA. The sample data list around 270,000 distinct CDR3 sequences, and 75% to 90% of these were observed just once. The ten largest clones add up to around 0.18% of the sample. Sample: CD8+ T cells from PBMCs. Receptors were obtained from a human donor with multiple sclerosis.

V usage is TRBV6-2 or TRBV6-3 and J usage is TRBJ1-5; weak D call: TRBD1 (6 bases). This CDR3 has 13 residues. Trimming took 7 bases from V and 7 from J, leaving 14 bases between them. The germline gives CDR1 MNHEY, CDR2 SVGEGT. As DNA, the CDR3 is TGTGCCAGCACCAAACAGGGAGGGCAGCCCCAGCATTTT. Translation: CASTKQGGQPQHF.

The CDR3 is CASSPEGVGSYEQYF. As DNA, the CDR3 is TGTGCCAGCAGCCCGGAGGGAGTAGGGTCCTACGAGCAGTACTTC. V gene TRBV6-5 combines with J gene TRBJ2-7; D perhaps matches TRBD2 (6 bases). CDR1 and CDR2 from the germline V gene are MNHEY and SVGAGI. CDR3 size: 15 residues. V gave up 6 bases and J gave up 1 base, with 16 bases separating them.

The rearrangement joins TRBV28 to TRBJ2-2, with 9 bases matching TRBD1. The germline V gene has CDR1 MDHEN and CDR2 SYDVKM. The length of the CDR3 is 15 residues. With 4 bases clipped from V and 6 bases from J, the junction kept 6 bases outside the gene matches. The CDR3 spells CASSSPYRGPGELFF. In DNA form, the CDR3 reads TGTGCCAGCAGTTCCCCCTACAGGGGGCCCGGGGAGCTGTTTTTT.

This chain connects TRBV11-2 to TRBJ2-1, with no clear D. The CDR3 is 16 residues long. The germline V and J ends were trimmed by 5 bases and 2 bases, with 16 bases remaining between them. From germline, CDR1 is SGHAT and CDR2 FQNNGV. This chain's CDR3 is CASSLSLGRTYNEQFF. The CDR3 coding sequence is TGTGCCAGCAGCCTATCCTTGGGCAGGACCTACAATGAGCAGTTCTTC.

The chain couples TRBV7-9 to TRBJ1-4; D is ambiguous. This CDR3 region has 12 residues. V was pared by 4 bases and J by 5 bases, with 5 bases between. Germline V gives CDR1 SEHNR, CDR2 FQNEAQ (reference sequence). CDR3 sequence (DNA): TGTGCCAGCAGCTCGGAAAATGAAAAACTGTTTTTT. Translating gives CASSSENEKLFF. The variable domain in full, with the rest retrieved from reference TRBV7-9 and TRBJ1-4, is DTGVSQNPRHKITKRGQNVTFRCDPISEHNRLYWYRQTLGQGPEFLTYFQNEAQLEKSRLLSDRFSAERPKGSFSTLEIQRTEQGDSAMYLCASSSENEKLFFGSGTQLSVL.

This rearrangement joins TRBV7-8 to TRBJ1-1; TRBD1 matches 10 bases. The CDR3 is 17 amino acids. J gave up 6 bases and V 5 bases, and 15 bases lay outside the gene matches. From germline, CDR1 is SGHVS and CDR2 FQNEAQ. The CDR3 here is CASSPVPMTGGQAEAFF. CDR3 nucleotides: TGTGCCAGCAGCCCAGTCCCAATGACAGGGGGCCAAGCTGAAGCTTTCTTT. The full variable domain, with the rest looked up from reference TRBV7-8 and TRBJ1-1, is GAGVSQSPRYKVAKRGQDVALRCDPISGHVSLFWYQQALGQGPEFLTYFQNEAQLDKSGLPSDRFFAERPEGSVSTLKIQRTQQEDSAVYLCASSPVPMTGGQAEAFFGQGTRLTVV.

V is TRBV7-9 and J is TRBJ2-7; D not resolved. Deletions cut 2 bases from V and 1 base from J, with 3 bases between. CDR3 length: 12 residues. Per germline, CDR1 SEHNR and CDR2 FQNEAQ (reference sequence). The CDR3 DNA reads TGTGCCAGCAGCTTACAGTCCTACGAGCAGTACTTC. This translates into CASSLQSYEQYF.

This clonotype was detected only once. CDR3 coding DNA: TGTGCCAGTAGTACGCCTGACAGAAGCTCCTACAATGAGCAGTTCTTC. Its translation: CASSTPDRSSYNEQFF. This sequence joins TRBV19 and TRBJ2-1; D perhaps matches TRBD1 (5 bases). The CDR3 loop spans 16 amino acids. Germline V lookup: CDR1 LNHDA, CDR2 SQIVND (reference sequence). V was cut by 4 bases and J by 0 bases, with 13 bases left in between.

This rearrangement joins TRBV10-3 to TRBJ2-1; 15 bases map to TRBD2. This CDR3 region has 17 residues. Germline V gives CDR1 ENHRY, CDR2 SYGVKD. Germline trimming cut 8 bases from V and 0 bases from J; bases unmatched to any gene: 5. CDR3 sequence (DNA): TGTGCCATCGGGACTAGCGGGGGGCGAAGCTCCTACAATGAGCAGTTCTTC. Translated, it gives CAIGTSGGRSSYNEQFF.

This clonotype was recorded once. The chain employs TRBV4-3 and TRBJ2-7, with a weak D call TRBD1 (6 bases). V was cut by 3 bases and J by 7 bases, with 28 bases left in between. The CDR3 is 18 residues long. CDR1 LGHNA and CDR2 YSLEER come from the germline V gene. The CDR3: CASSHESTGTLGFGEQYF. The CDR3 nucleotides are TGCGCCAGCAGCCACGAAAGCACAGGGACCTTGGGTTTTGGGGAGCAGTACTTC.

In DNA, the CDR3 is TGTGCCAGCAGCTTGGTGGGCCAGGGGGTTTTCTACGAGCAGTACTTC. Translated, it gives CASSLVGQGVFYEQYF. The gene calls are TRBV5-6 and TRBJ2-7; 7 bases match TRBD1. V lost 0 bases, J lost 3 bases, and 9 bases stayed unmatched. CDR1 and CDR2 (germline): SGHDT, YYEEEE. The length of the CDR3 is 16 residues.

This chain joins TRBV3-1 and TRBJ2-7, with TRBD2 matching over 10 bases. V trimming: 1 base; J trimming: 5 bases; junction bases outside the gene matches: 8. Germline V gene sequence: CDR1 LGHDT, CDR2 YNNKEL (reference sequence). The length of the CDR3 is 16 residues. The CDR3 coding sequence is TGTGCCAGCAGCCAAGTCGCTAGCGGGAGCTCTGACGAGCAGTACTTC. It specifies CASSQVASGSSDEQYF.

The chain uses TRBV7-2 and TRBJ2-2; TRBD2 agrees at 9 bases. This CDR3 region has 17 residues. V was pared by 3 bases and J by 5 bases, with 10 bases of the junction left unmatched. Germline loops: CDR1 SGHTA, CDR2 FQGNSA. The DNA for the CDR3 is TGTGCCAGCAGCTTCCCGCTGGCGGGGGGGCGGACCGGGGAGCTGTTTTTT. Translated, it gives CASSFPLAGGRTGELFF.

This rearrangement joins TRBV7-3 to TRBJ2-7; 7 positions agree with TRBD1. The CDR3 is made up of 18 amino acids. J gave up 3 bases and V 3 bases, and 17 bases lay outside the gene matches. CDR1 SGHTA and CDR2 FQGTGA come from the germline V gene. CDR3 sequence: CASSLVSGTALGVYEQYF. The CDR3 DNA is TGTGCCAGCAGCTTGGTCTCCGGGACAGCCCTTGGCGTCTACGAGCAGTACTTC.

V usage is TRBV5-1 and J usage is TRBJ2-3, with no clear D. Germline lookup yields CDR1 SGHRS and CDR2 YFSETQ. V dropped 0 bases and J dropped 3 bases, with 8 bases sitting between them. The CDR3 sequence is 14 residues long. This chain's CDR3 is CASSLARITDTQYF. The CDR3 coding sequence is TGCGCCAGCAGCTTGGCCCGAATAACAGATACGCAGTATTTT. Complete variable domain (other parts from reference TRBV5-1 and TRBJ2-3): KAGVTQTPRYLIKTRGQQVTLSCSPISGHRSVSWYQQTPGQGLQFLFEYFSETQRNKGNFPGRFSGRQFSNSRSEMNVSTLELGDSALYLCASSLARITDTQYFGPGTRLTVL.

The V call is TRBV19, the J call TRBJ1-1; D is unclear. V lost 1 base to trimming and J lost 3 bases, with 3 bases between them. In germline, CDR1 is LNHDA, CDR2 SQIVND (reference sequence). The CDR3 totals 12 residues. The CDR3 region has the DNA TGTGCCAGTAGTATAGGGTACACTGAAGCTTTCTTT. This translates into CASSIGYTEAFF.

The chain combines TRBV20-1 with TRBJ2-5; D not certain. The germline V gene has CDR1 DFQATT and CDR2 SNEGSKA (reference sequence). Trimming removed 1 base from V and 4 bases from J, with 13 bases in between. The length of the CDR3 is 14 residues. The CDR3 reads CSARAGRPGETQYF. The CDR3, as DNA: TGCAGTGCTAGAGCCGGCAGACCCGGAGAGACCCAGTACTTC.

This clonotype was observed a single time. The chain links TRBV27 to TRBJ2-1, with D possibly being TRBD1 (6 bases). V was pared by 4 bases and J by 3 bases, with 13 bases between. The CDR3 runs to 15 residues. Per the germline V gene, CDR1 is MNHEY and CDR2 is SMNVEV (reference sequence). The CDR3 region is CASSSLQGIYNEQFF. The DNA for the CDR3 is TGTGCCAGCAGTTCCCTCCAGGGGATCTACAATGAGCAGTTCTTC.

The chain has TRBV15 and TRBJ2-1; D may match TRBD1 or TRBD2 (5 bases each). This CDR3 comprises 15 residues. V lost 3 bases and J 1 base, leaving 10 bases between the germline ends. From germline, CDR1 is LNHNV and CDR2 YYDKDF (reference sequence). CDR3 nucleotide sequence: TGTGCCACCAGCAGCGGGACGGAGTCCTACAATGAGCAGTTCTTC. Amino acids: CATSSGTESYNEQFF.

The chain carries TRBV24-1 and TRBJ2-3; the match to TRBD1 covers 9 bases. Germline V lookup: CDR1 KGHDR, CDR2 SFDVKD. This CDR3 region has 19 residues. Trimming removed 3 bases from V and 4 bases from J; junction bases left unmatched: 16. In DNA, the CDR3 is TGTGCCACCAGTGATCCTACGGCCCGGGACAGGGAATGGCCAGATACGCAGTATTTT. It is translated as CATSDPTARDREWPDTQYF.

The CDR3 region has the DNA TGTGCCAGCAGTTTATCCCCTAGCGGGGGGATCGATACGCAGTATTTT. Amino acids: CASSLSPSGGIDTQYF. J is TRBJ2-3 and V is TRBV27, with TRBD2 matching 11 bases. The V gene's germline CDR1 is MNHEY and CDR2 SMNVEV (reference sequence). The V segment lost 0 bases and the J segment 6 bases; nucleotides outside the gene matches: 5. The CDR3 length is 16 residues.

Comments on this clonotype: One end of the junction does not line up with germline, which may come from a read error. This chain links TRBV7-9 with TRBJ2-5; 8 bases line up with TRBD2. From germline, CDR1 is SEHNR and CDR2 FQNEAQ (reference sequence). CDR3 length equals 13 residues. The CDR3 sequence: CASRYSGEETQYF. DNA of the CDR3: TGTGCGAGCAGGTATAGCGGGGAAGAGACCCAGTACTTC.

V gene TRBV29-1 combines with J gene TRBJ2-1, with a weak D call TRBD1 (6 bases). This CDR3 spans 16 amino acids. Germline CDR1 is SQVTM and CDR2 is ANQGSEA. The V and J ends lost 6 bases and 9 bases respectively, with 27 bases between them. The CDR3 sequence: CSVPPGLQGIPGEQFF. The CDR3 DNA follows: TGCAGCGTCCCCCCGGGGCTACAGGGAATTCCCGGTGAGCAGTTCTTC.

V usage is TRBV14 and J usage is TRBJ2-7; D unresolved. V lost 1 base and J lost 1, with 5 bases in between. Looked up from germline, CDR1 is SGHDN and CDR2 is FVKESK. There are 13 residues in the CDR3. The CDR3 region has the DNA TGTGCCAGCAGCCAAGTGGCGTCCTACGAGCAGTACTTC. Encoded protein: CASSQVASYEQYF.

The chain links TRBV27 to TRBJ1-1; D might be TRBD1 (6 bases). Trimming stripped 8 bases from V and 2 bases from J, with 24 bases between. The CDR3 extends over 17 amino acids. Germline lookup yields CDR1 MNHEY and CDR2 SMNVEV (reference sequence). CDR3 residues: CASALLGFGQINTEAFF. The CDR3 nucleotides read TGTGCCAGCGCCCTCCTAGGCTTCGGACAGATAAACACTGAAGCTTTCTTT.

The chain joins TRBV12-3 or TRBV12-4 to TRBJ2-1, with 8 bases fitting TRBD2. The CDR3 is made up of 19 amino acids. Losses at the gene ends were 1 base for V and 1 base for J; bases not matched to a gene: 12. In DNA, the CDR3 is TGTGCCAGCAGTTTAGAGCTAGCGGGCCTCGTTGAATCCTACAATGAGCAGTTCTTC. It specifies CASSLELAGLVESYNEQFF.

The V and J genes are TRBV4-1 and TRBJ1-3; D is perhaps TRBD1 (6 bases). Per germline, CDR1 MGHRA and CDR2 YSYEKL. Trimming took 1 base from V and 2 from J, leaving 9 bases between them. CDR3 length equals 15 residues. CDR3: CASSQATGTGNTIYF. The CDR3 nucleotides read TGCGCCAGCAGCCAAGCCACAGGGACTGGAAACACCATATATTTT.

The chain uses TRBV10-3 and TRBJ2-2; D is possibly TRBD2 (6 bases). Deletions cut 0 bases from V and 1 base from J, with 9 bases between. Germline V gene data show CDR1 as ENHRY and CDR2 as SYGVKD. There are 16 residues in the CDR3. CDR3 residues: CAISESDGGNTGELFF. The CDR3, as DNA: TGTGCCATCAGTGAGTCGGACGGGGGGAACACCGGGGAGCTGTTTTTT.

J is TRBJ2-4 and V is TRBV19; D is ambiguous. Germline V gene sequence: CDR1 LNHDA, CDR2 SQIVND (reference sequence). Trimming cost V 1 base and J 0 bases, with 10 bases left between them. The CDR3 sequence is 16 residues long. CDR3: CASSIGTAVAKNIQYF. DNA of the CDR3: TGTGCCAGTAGTATAGGAACAGCCGTAGCCAAAAACATTCAGTACTTC.